This entry concerns a single T cell receptor beta chain. What it binds is not known. This CDR3 has 15 amino acids. Investigators sorted each CD8+ T cell subset in triplicate, taking 300,000 or so cells each time. Within the CD8+ T cell compartment, naive cells were CD45RO-CCR7+CD27+CD95-. This entry belongs to a study of CXCR3-negative and CXCR3-positive naive CD8 T cells. Study observations and caveats: Because surface CD5 did not distinguish the naive subsets, TCR strength was inferred from TRB CDR3 properties.

UMI-labeled 5' RACE TRB cDNA libraries were prepared from the cells. With the 5' RACE reads reprocessed, TCRdb shows one record per CDR3 protein and no DNA. The sample data list just over 60,000 distinct CDR3 sequences. Specimen: naive CXCR3- CD8+ T cells from blood. Subset indicated: CD45RO-CCR7+CD27+CD95- naive CD8+ T cells lacking CXCR3 (TNR3-). The chain couples TRBV12-3 or TRBV12-4 to TRBJ1-5. The TCR comes from a human donor in good health. Some clones in this sample may be carry-over from other donors' samples. The chain's CDR3 is CASSISGDLYQPQHF.